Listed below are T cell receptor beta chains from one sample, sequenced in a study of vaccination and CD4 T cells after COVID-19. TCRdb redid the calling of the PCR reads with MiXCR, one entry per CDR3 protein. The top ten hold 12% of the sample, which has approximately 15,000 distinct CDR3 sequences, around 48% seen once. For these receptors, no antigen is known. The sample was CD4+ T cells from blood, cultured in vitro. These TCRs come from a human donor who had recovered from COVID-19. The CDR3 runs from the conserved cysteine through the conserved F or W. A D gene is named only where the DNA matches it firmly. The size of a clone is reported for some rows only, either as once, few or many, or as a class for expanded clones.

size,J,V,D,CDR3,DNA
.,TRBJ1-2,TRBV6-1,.,CASRRDDGYTF,TGTGCCAGCCGCCGCGACGATGGCTACACCTTC
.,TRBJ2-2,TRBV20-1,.,CSARPSSGTPGELFF,TGCAGTGCTAGACCCTCAAGCGGTACCCCCGGGGAGCTGTTTTTT
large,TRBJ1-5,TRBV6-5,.,CASSFRAKYQGSNQPQHF,TGTGCCAGCAGTTTCCGGGCAAAGTACCAGGGCAGCAATCAGCCCCAGCATTTT
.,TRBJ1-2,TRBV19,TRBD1,CASSKTGNWYGYTF,TGTGCCAGTAGTAAGACAGGGAATTGGTATGGCTACACCTTC
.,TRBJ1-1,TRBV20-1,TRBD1,CSAARTGATEAFF,TGCAGTGCTGCACGGACAGGGGCCACTGAAGCTTTCTTT
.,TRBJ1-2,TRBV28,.,CASSLMPGARSYGYTF,TGTGCCAGCAGTCTAATGCCGGGGGCGCGGTCCTATGGCTACACCTTC
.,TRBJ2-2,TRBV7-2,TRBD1,CANSLGGQGNTGELFF,TGTGCCAACAGCTTAGGGGGACAGGGCAACACCGGGGAGCTGTTTTTT
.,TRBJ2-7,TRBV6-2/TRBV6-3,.,CASSYGQSSTYEQYF,TGTGCCAGCAGTTACGGGCAGTCTTCCACCTACGAGCAGTACTTC
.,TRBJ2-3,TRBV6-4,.,CASSQSAGWGDTQYF,TGTGCCAGCAGCCAGTCGGCGGGTTGGGGAGATACGCAGTATTTT
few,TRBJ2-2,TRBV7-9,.,CASNLVEGHGELFF,TGTGCCAGCAACCTAGTGGAGGGACACGGGGAGCTGTTTTTT
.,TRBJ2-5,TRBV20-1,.,CSARDRDGQETQYF,TGCAGTGCTAGAGATCGGGACGGCCAAGAGACCCAGTACTTC
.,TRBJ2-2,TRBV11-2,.,CASSLTWGTGELFF,TGTGCCAGCAGCTTAACGTGGGGGACCGGGGAGCTGTTTTTT
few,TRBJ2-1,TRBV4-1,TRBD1,CASSQEVVGQGWYEQFF,TGCGCCAGCAGCCAAGAAGTGGTGGGACAGGGGTGGTATGAGCAGTTCTTC